The sequence of this T cell receptor beta chain was determined in a study of shared clonotypes between healthy human individuals. CDR3 length: 14 residues. V was cut by 5 bases and J by 3 bases, with 8 bases left in between. The germline CDR1 and CDR2 sequences are KGHSH and LQKENI. Profiled with immunoSEQ multiplex PCR; TCRdb holds only in-frame clones, not every one. The data show 1 million to 1.2 million clones, approximately 80% seen once. This clone has a single count. The chain joins TRBV18 to TRBJ2-6; no reliable D call. The sequence was obtained from a man between 18 and 29 years old in good health. Some clones in this sample may be carry-over from other donors' samples. The sample taken for sequencing was memory CD4+ T cells from PBMCs. Subset reported: CD45RA-negative fraction. CDR3 DNA sequence: TGTGCCAGCTCAGCAGGTCTTGGGGCCAACGTCCTGACTTTC. This translates into CASSAGLGANVLTF.